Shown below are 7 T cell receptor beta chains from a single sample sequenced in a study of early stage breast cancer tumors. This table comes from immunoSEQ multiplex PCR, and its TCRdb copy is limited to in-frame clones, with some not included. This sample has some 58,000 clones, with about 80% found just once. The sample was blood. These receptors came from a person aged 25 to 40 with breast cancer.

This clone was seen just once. The CDR3 sequence: CASSLLIVNVEAFF. The DNA of the CDR3 is TGTGCCAGCAGTTTATTAATAGTTAACGTGGAAGCTTTCTTT. This chain joins TRBV28 and TRBJ1-1, with D uncertain. The CDR3 consists of 14 residues. V lost 1 base to trimming and J lost 8 bases, with 14 bases between them. Germline loops: CDR1 MDHEN, CDR2 SYDVKM.

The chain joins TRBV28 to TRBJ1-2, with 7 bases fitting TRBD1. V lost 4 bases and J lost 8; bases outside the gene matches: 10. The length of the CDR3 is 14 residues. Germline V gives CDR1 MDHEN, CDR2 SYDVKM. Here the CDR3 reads CASSSSDRIDGYTF. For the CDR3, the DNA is TGTGCCAGCAGTTCCTCGGACAGGATTGACGGCTACACCTTC.

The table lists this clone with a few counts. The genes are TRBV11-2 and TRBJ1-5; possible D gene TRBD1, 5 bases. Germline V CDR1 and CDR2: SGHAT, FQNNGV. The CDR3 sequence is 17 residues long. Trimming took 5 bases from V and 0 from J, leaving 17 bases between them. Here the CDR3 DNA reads TGTGCCAGCAGCCGGGGGGGGGACTCCAATAGCAATCAGCCCCAGCATTTT. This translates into CASSRGGDSNSNQPQHF.

CDR3 residues: CASAHSGVTGELFF. CDR3 coding DNA: TGTGCCAGCGCACACTCAGGGGTAACCGGGGAGCTGTTTTTT. The chain has TRBV25-1 and TRBJ2-2; tentatively, D is TRBD1 (6 bases). The CDR3 contains 14 residues. The V gene lost 8 bases and the J gene lost 5 bases, with 15 bases spanning the gap. Germline lookup yields CDR1 MGHDK and CDR2 SYGVNS. Looking up the rest from reference TRBV25-1 and TRBJ2-2 gives the full variable domain: EADIYQTPRYLVIGTGKKITLECSQTMGHDKMYWYQQDPGMELHLIHYSYGVNSTEKGDLSSESTVSRIRTEHFPLTLESARPSHTSQYLCASAHSGVTGELFFGEGSRLTVL.

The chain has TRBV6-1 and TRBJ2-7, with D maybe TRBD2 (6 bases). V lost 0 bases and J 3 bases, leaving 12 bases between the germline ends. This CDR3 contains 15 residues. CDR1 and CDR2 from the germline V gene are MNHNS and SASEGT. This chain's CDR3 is CASSEAQGGNYEQYF. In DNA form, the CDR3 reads TGTGCCAGCAGTGAAGCGCAGGGAGGCAACTACGAGCAGTACTTC.

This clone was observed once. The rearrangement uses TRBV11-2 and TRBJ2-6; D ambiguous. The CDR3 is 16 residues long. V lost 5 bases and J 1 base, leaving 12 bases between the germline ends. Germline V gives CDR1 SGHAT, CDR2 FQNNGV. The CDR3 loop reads CASSPRPESGANVLTF. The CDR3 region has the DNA TGTGCCAGCAGCCCCCGCCCGGAGTCTGGGGCCAACGTCCTGACTTTC.

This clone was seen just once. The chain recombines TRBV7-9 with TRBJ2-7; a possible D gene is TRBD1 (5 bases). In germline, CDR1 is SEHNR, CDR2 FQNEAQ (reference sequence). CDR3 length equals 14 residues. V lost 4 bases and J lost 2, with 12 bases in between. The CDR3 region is CASSSTEKPYEQYF. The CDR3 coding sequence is TGTGCCAGCAGCTCGACAGAGAAACCCTACGAGCAGTACTTC.